What follows are 26 T cell receptor beta chains derived from one specimen sequenced in a study of cytomegalovirus exposure and HLA in healthy donors. The PCR had 60 Vbeta and 13 Jbeta primers. Sequencing was performed with immunoSEQ multiplex PCR; in TCRdb, only in-frame clones are kept and a portion is missing. The sample has 160,000 or so clones, approximately 86% seen once; the top ten hold over 1.5%. The sample comprised PBMCs. These receptor sequences come from a woman between 18 and 30 years old in good health and CMV-seronegative.

J is TRBJ1-3 and V is TRBV9; D remains ambiguous. Trimming cost V 4 bases and J 2 bases, with 10 bases left between them. Germline CDR1 and CDR2: SGDLS and YYNGEE. The CDR3 consists of 14 residues. The CDR3 spells CASSLRSTGNTIYF. In DNA, the CDR3 is TGTGCCAGCAGCCTTCGTTCTACTGGAAACACCATATATTTT.

The chain carries TRBV19 and TRBJ2-5; TRBD2 matches at 9 bases. The CDR3 contains 15 residues. V shed 7 bases, J shed 1 base, and the junction held 7 bases outside the gene matches. Germline CDR1 reads LNHDA; CDR2 reads SQIVND (reference sequence). The CDR3 nucleotides read TGTGCCAGTATCAGGGCTAGCGGGGCCCAAGAGACCCAGTACTTC. The encoded protein is CASIRASGAQETQYF.

This clone was counted between two and nine times. This rearrangement joins TRBV21-1 to TRBJ2-7; TRBD1 is taken as the D call from the table, unchecked against the DNA. TRBV21-1 is a documented pseudogene. The CDR3 is 14 residues long. CDR3 coding DNA: TGTGCCAGCGGTCCACAGGGGGTGGAGAACGAGCAGTACTTC. This translates into CASGPQGVENEQYF.

The V and J genes are TRBV27 and TRBJ2-5, with D possibly matching TRBD1 (5 bases). The J call may be faulty, since TRBJ2-7 better matches the DNA end. This CDR3 region has 14 residues. From germline, CDR1 is MNHEY and CDR2 SMNVEV (reference sequence). CDR3 sequence (DNA): TGTGCCAGCAGTCAACTTAGGGGTGGCGACGAGCAGTACTTC. Its translation is CASSQLRGGDEQYF.

V and J are TRBV5-4 and TRBJ2-7; D is perhaps TRBD1 (6 bases). The CDR3 length is 14 residues. Trimming shortened V by 1 base and J by 5 bases, and 13 bases separated the two germline ends. Germline CDR1 SGHNT, CDR2 YYREEE (reference sequence). CDR3 DNA: TGTGCCAGCAGCTTGTTGGCAGGGGAACACGAGCAGTACTTC. It codes for CASSLLAGEHEQYF.

This clone was seen just once. J is TRBJ2-1 and V is TRBV14, with TRBD2 matching over 10 bases. The CDR3 consists of 16 residues. CDR1 SGHDN and CDR2 FVKESK come from the germline V gene. V was pared by 4 bases and J by 10 bases, with 13 bases of the junction left unmatched. The CDR3 protein is CASSRLSGRSSLEQFF. The DNA for the CDR3 is TGTGCCAGCAGCCGGCTTAGCGGGAGGTCGAGTTTGGAGCAGTTCTTC.

V usage is TRBV4-1 and J usage is TRBJ2-6, with unresolved D. Trimming stripped 0 bases from V and 1 base from J, with 7 bases between. Per the germline V gene, CDR1 is MGHRA and CDR2 is YSYEKL. There are 16 residues in the CDR3. CDR3 sequence (DNA): TGCGCCAGCAGCCAAGACCGCACATCTGGGGCCAACGTCCTGACTTTC. This translates into CASSQDRTSGANVLTF.

The chain employs TRBV4-1 and TRBJ1-2; maybe TRBD1 (6 bases). The CDR3 loop spans 13 amino acids. V lost 3 bases and J lost 8, with 13 bases in between. Germline-derived CDR1 and CDR2 are MGHRA and YSYEKL. The CDR3 sequence is CASSHQGLKGYTF. DNA for the CDR3: TGCGCCAGCAGCCATCAGGGGCTCAAGGGCTACACCTTC.

This clone has just one count. V gene TRBV5-4 combines with J gene TRBJ1-3; D perhaps matches TRBD1 (6 bases). Trimming cost V 6 bases and J 4 bases, with 14 bases left between them. Germline assignment: CDR1 SGHNT and CDR2 YYREEE (reference sequence). There are 14 residues in the CDR3. CDR3 nucleotides: TGTGCCAGCACCATACAGGGAGTAGGAAACACCATATATTTT. This encodes CASTIQGVGNTIYF.

This clone was picked up one time. The chain has TRBV19 and TRBJ1-2, with 8 nucleotides matching TRBD1. CDR1 LNHDA and CDR2 SQIVND come from the germline V gene (reference sequence). There are 13 residues in the CDR3. The junction had 8 bases not matched to a gene; V was cut back by 6 bases and J by 8 bases. The CDR3 sequence: CASRGQGSGGYTF. CDR3 nucleotides: TGTGCCAGTAGAGGACAGGGTTCAGGAGGCTACACCTTC.

The genes are TRBV28 and TRBJ1-4; 7 nucleotides match TRBD1. The CDR3 consists of 16 residues. Per germline, CDR1 MDHEN and CDR2 SYDVKM. V gave up 6 bases and J gave up 8 bases; unmatched junction bases: 15. The CDR3: CASSPGQVLGREKLFF. CDR3 in DNA: TGTGCCAGCAGCCCAGGACAGGTTTTGGGTAGGGAAAAACTGTTTTTT.

This clone has a single count. J is TRBJ2-4 and V is TRBV28, with 11 nucleotides matching TRBD1. Germline CDR1 and CDR2: MDHEN and SYDVKM. The J segment lost 9 bases and the V segment lost 5 bases, leaving 12 bases of the junction unmatched. The CDR3 runs 16 residues. The CDR3 is CASSPAVDRGLSIQYF. In DNA, the CDR3 is TGTGCCAGCAGTCCTGCGGTGGACAGGGGGCTGAGCATTCAGTACTTC. Full variable domain (outside the CDR3, taken from reference TRBV28 and TRBJ2-4): DVKVTQSSRYLVKRTGEKVFLECVQDMDHENMFWYRQDPGLGLRLIYFSYDVKMKEKGDIPEGYSVSREKKERFSLILESASTNQTSMYLCASSPAVDRGLSIQYFGAGTRLSVL.

The chain's CDR3 is CASSIGRGPYNEQFF. In nucleotides, the CDR3 is TGTGCCAGTAGTATAGGGAGGGGCCCCTACAATGAGCAGTTCTTC. The rearrangement joins TRBV19 to TRBJ2-1; perhaps TRBD2 as D (6 bases). Germline CDR1 is LNHDA and CDR2 is SQIVND (reference sequence). This CDR3 region has 15 residues. V was pared by 1 base and J by 2 bases, with 9 bases between.

The chain carries TRBV5-5 and TRBJ1-2; TRBD1 is a possible D gene (5 bases). Per the germline V gene, CDR1 is SGHKS and CDR2 is YYEKEE (reference sequence). The CDR3 consists of 15 residues. Deletions cut 0 bases from V and 4 bases from J, with 13 bases between. The CDR3 loop is CASSLVGGEAYGYTF. CDR3 coding DNA: TGTGCCAGCAGCTTGGTCGGGGGAGAGGCCTATGGCTACACCTTC.

The CDR3 spells CASSASGARLHTDTQYF. CDR3 bases: TGTGCCAGCAGCGCATCGGGTGCTAGATTGCACACAGATACGCAGTATTTT. This chain uses TRBV6-4 with TRBJ2-3; D gene ambiguous. Looked up from germline, CDR1 is MRHNA and CDR2 is SNTAGT. Trimming took 6 bases from V and 2 from J, leaving 21 bases between them. The CDR3 totals 17 residues.

This clone came up once. The DNA for the CDR3 is TGTGCCAGCAGTTTAATGACGCGGGATCCGGGGGGAGAGCAGTACTTC. Amino acids: CASSLMTRDPGGEQYF. J is TRBJ2-7 and V is TRBV28; 7 bases agree with TRBD2. This CDR3 region has 16 residues. Germline loops: CDR1 MDHEN, CDR2 SYDVKM. The V and J ends lost 2 bases and 7 bases, in that order; junction bases with no gene match: 14. The whole variable domain, filled in from reference TRBV28 and TRBJ2-7, reads DVKVTQSSRYLVKRTGEKVFLECVQDMDHENMFWYRQDPGLGLRLIYFSYDVKMKEKGDIPEGYSVSREKKERFSLILESASTNQTSMYLCASSLMTRDPGGEQYFGPGTRLTVT.

The V call is TRBV5-8, the J call TRBJ1-3, with TRBD1 matching over 8 bases. The J segment lost 3 bases and the V segment lost 4 bases, leaving 9 bases of the junction unmatched. From germline, CDR1 is SGHTS and CDR2 YDEGEE. CDR3 size: 16 residues. For the CDR3, the DNA is TGTGCCAGCAGCCTGCGGCAGGGGGCATTTGGAAACACCATATATTTT. Translated: CASSLRQGAFGNTIYF.

V is TRBV15 and J is TRBJ2-3, with 9 bases that match TRBD2. From germline, CDR1 is LNHNV and CDR2 YYDKDF (reference sequence). The CDR3 totals 16 residues. Trimming cost V 3 bases and J 2 bases; bases outside gene matches: 6. In DNA, the CDR3 is TGTGCCACCAGCAGGGCTAGCGGGGCTTACACAGATACGCAGTATTTT. This translates into CATSRASGAYTDTQYF.

The V gene is TRBV2, the J gene TRBJ2-7; 12 nucleotides line up with TRBD2. The CDR3 consists of 15 residues. The V gene's germline CDR1 is SNHLY and CDR2 FYNNEI. With V trimmed by 8 bases and J by 5 bases, 10 bases remained unmatched. The CDR3 DNA reads TGTGCCAGCGACACCGGGACTAGCGGGTTCCACGAGCAGTACTTC. This encodes CASDTGTSGFHEQYF.

The count of this clone is one. The chain has TRBV5-4 and TRBJ2-7; perhaps TRBD2 as D (5 bases). V dropped 0 bases and J dropped 5 bases, with 21 bases sitting between them. The germline V gene encodes CDR1 SGHNT and CDR2 YYREEE (reference sequence). The CDR3 covers 17 residues. CDR3 sequence (DNA): TGTGCCAGCAGCTTGGGGATGGCGGAGGCCTCAGATAACGAGCAGTACTTC. Translating it yields CASSLGMAEASDNEQYF.

The rearrangement uses TRBV13 and TRBJ1-4; tentatively, D is TRBD1 (5 bases). Germline V lookup: CDR1 PRHDT, CDR2 FYEKMQ (reference sequence). The CDR3 is 15 residues long. With 5 bases removed from V and 0 bases from J, the gap between germline ends came to 10 bases. The CDR3 spells CASSPRGATNEKLFF. CDR3 nucleotide sequence: TGTGCCAGCAGCCCCCGGGGGGCAACTAATGAAAAACTGTTTTTT.

This clone was recorded once. The chain joins TRBV4-2 to TRBJ1-3; D uncertain. Germline values: CDR1 LGHNA, CDR2 YNFKEQ. This CDR3 contains 15 residues. Trimming cost V 1 base and J 4 bases, with 11 bases left between them. CDR3 in amino acids: CASSQGTGRGNTIYF. CDR3 nucleotide sequence: TGTGCCAGCAGCCAAGGCACGGGGAGGGGAAACACCATATATTTT.

This clone has only a few counts. The CDR3 DNA is TGCAGCGTTGACAGGAAAGCCACAGATACGCAGTATTTT. It translates to CSVDRKATDTQYF. This rearrangement joins TRBV29-1 to TRBJ2-3; no reliable D call. The germline V gene has CDR1 SQVTM and CDR2 ANQGSEA. Between the trimmed V and J ends, which lost 3 bases and 2 bases, there was a span of 9 bases. This CDR3 comprises 13 residues.

This clone was observed a few times. The rearrangement uses TRBV6-6 and TRBJ1-5; 7 bases are shared with TRBD1. V was clipped by 6 bases and J by 5 bases; unmatched bases: 4. Germline lookup yields CDR1 MNHNY and CDR2 SVGAGI (reference sequence). This CDR3 spans 13 amino acids. The chain's CDR3 is CASSGTGDQPQHF. The CDR3 DNA reads TGTGCCAGCAGCGGAACAGGGGATCAGCCCCAGCATTTT.

J is TRBJ2-7 and V is TRBV28, with TRBD2 as a possible D gene (6 bases). Trimming stripped 1 base from V and 4 bases from J, with 11 bases between. This CDR3 comprises 14 residues. Germline assignment: CDR1 MDHEN and CDR2 SYDVKM. Here the CDR3 reads CASSLFGGAYEQYF. The DNA for the CDR3 is TGTGCCAGCAGTTTATTTGGCGGGGCGTACGAGCAGTACTTC.

This clone was seen once. The chain combines TRBV14 with TRBJ2-5; 9 bases line up with TRBD2. J was trimmed by 2 bases and V by 4 bases; bases with no gene match: 8. The CDR3 loop spans 16 amino acids. Germline V CDR1 and CDR2: SGHDN, FVKESK. The CDR3 nucleotides read TGTGCCAGCAGCCGGGTTCGCGGGGGGGAACAAGAGACCCAGTACTTC. Translated, it gives CASSRVRGGEQETQYF.